The 7 T cell receptor beta chains below were found in one sample sequenced in a study of T cells in Graves' hyperthyroidism and ophthalmopathy. Regions amplified from RNA transcripts were the TCR beta CDR3 regions. A first-round RT-PCR of the TCR CDR3 used the HTBI primer set. MiXCR was run by TCRdb on the multiplex PCR reads, yielding one entry per CDR3 protein. The table shows 300,000 to 450,000 distinct CDR3 sequences, with about 13% occurring only once. Sequenced material: blood. These receptors all come from a woman between 18 and 29 years old with Graves' hyperthyroidism.

This clonotype was counted many times. The chain carries TRBV10-3 and TRBJ1-1, with D unclear. The CDR3 has 11 residues. Germline V lookup: CDR1 ENHRY, CDR2 SYGVKD. V shed 6 bases and J shed 5 bases, with 7 bases lying between them. The CDR3 spells CAISANTEAFF. The CDR3 region has the DNA TGTGCCATCAGCGCGAATACTGAAGCTTTCTTT.

This clonotype has just a few counts. V is TRBV7-9 and J is TRBJ1-5; a possible D gene is TRBD1 (5 bases). CDR3 size: 14 residues. V was cut by 5 bases and J by 4 bases, with 12 bases left in between. Germline V CDR1 and CDR2: SEHNR, FQNEAQ (reference sequence). The CDR3 DNA reads TGTGCCAGCAGCCGGGACGTCCAAAATCAGCCCCAGCATTTT. It is translated as CASSRDVQNQPQHF.

The V gene is TRBV9, the J gene TRBJ1-3; perhaps TRBD1 as D (6 bases). Looked up from germline, CDR1 is SGDLS and CDR2 is YYNGEE. The CDR3 length is 15 residues. V was cut by 4 bases and J by 4 bases, with 15 bases left in between. CDR3 DNA: TGTGCCAGCAGCCCCCTAGGGGGTTCGGGAAACACCATATATTTT. As protein: CASSPLGGSGNTIYF.

This clonotype was seen many times. V usage is TRBV28 and J usage is TRBJ1-2; TRBD1 is a possible D gene (5 bases). V was clipped by 7 bases and J by 4 bases, with 16 bases between them. CDR1 is MDHEN and CDR2 is SYDVKM in the germline V gene. The CDR3 has 14 amino acids. CDR3 in DNA: TGTGCCAGCACTCCATCGGGGGGGGTCTATGGCTACACCTTC. This encodes CASTPSGGVYGYTF.

A few counts support this clonotype. The chain links TRBV4-2 to TRBJ2-3; 7 nucleotides align to TRBD2. V gave up 2 bases and J gave up 3 bases; unmatched junction bases: 11. This CDR3 is 17 amino acids long. Germline V gives CDR1 LGHNA, CDR2 YNFKEQ. CDR3 loop: CASSQPLGGSSTDTQYF. DNA for the CDR3: TGTGCCAGCAGCCAACCTCTGGGGGGGAGTTCGACAGATACGCAGTATTTT.

This clonotype has a count of ten or more. This rearrangement joins TRBV5-1 to TRBJ1-2, with unresolved D. Germline V gene sequence: CDR1 SGHRS, CDR2 YFSETQ. V was clipped by 5 bases and J by 3 bases, with 11 bases between them. This CDR3 is 13 amino acids long. The DNA for the CDR3 is TGCGCCAGCAGGTATCAAGACGACTATGGCTACACCTTC. It encodes CASRYQDDYGYTF.

In its sample, this clonotype was seen many times. The V and J genes are TRBV6-2 or TRBV6-3 and TRBJ1-1; no clear D gene. Looked up from germline, CDR1 is MNHEY and CDR2 is SVGEGT. The CDR3 totals 12 residues. V was shortened by 6 bases and J by 5 bases, with 10 bases between the two germline ends. CDR3 sequence (DNA): TGTGCCAGCAGGCTCCGCATAACTGAAGCTTTCTTT. This codes for CASRLRITEAFF.